This TCR beta chain was sequenced during a study of T cell responses to AZD1222 COVID-19 vaccine. Study-wide results and caveats: All repertoire sampling was performed exclusively after the peak T cell response.

To note about this clone: Its cognate antigen is unknown.

Profiling relied on immunoSEQ multiplex PCR, and the TCRdb table lists in-frame clones only, not all of them. The sample consists of approximately 50,000 clones, approximately 80% of them appearing once. This CDR3 has 17 amino acids. The ends were cut back, 5 bases at V and 7 bases at J, with 27 bases in the middle. From germline, CDR1 is SSHAT and CDR2 FNYEAQ (reference sequence). This sequence originates from an adult who received the AZD1222 COVID-19 vaccine. The chain links TRBV7-7 to TRBJ2-7, with D perhaps given as TRBD1 or TRBD2 (6 bases each). Sequenced material: peripheral blood, taken 28 days after the second AZD1222 dose. DNA of the CDR3: TGTGCCAGCAGCGATAAACTCGCTGGGGGGCTCCGGGGGGAGCAGTACGTC. Amino acids: CASSDKLAGGLRGEQYV.